One and the same sample provided the 28 T cell receptor beta chains below, sequenced in a study of prognosis after radiotherapy for stage I lung cancer. Two-round multiplex PCR, the amplification method, yielded TCR beta CDR3 from genomic DNA. Primers (each specific to one TRBV or TRBJ gene) were used in first-round PCR. TCRdb reprocessed the multiplex PCR reads with MiXCR, giving one entry per CDR3 protein. The profile shows over 12,000 distinct CDR3 sequences, about 30% of them singletons. The input for sequencing was PBMCs, taken before or after stereotactic body radiation therapy (not recorded which). Receptor source: a donor over 45 with non-small cell lung cancer.

At least ten counts were recorded for this clonotype. The chain is built from TRBV7-9 and TRBJ1-2; tentatively, D is TRBD1 (6 bases). Trimming pared 5 bases from V and 2 bases from J, leaving 12 bases between. This CDR3 has 14 residues. From germline, CDR1 is SEHNR and CDR2 FQNEAQ (reference sequence). The CDR3 here is CASSRDRTNYGYTF. CDR3 nucleotides: TGTGCCAGCAGCCGTGACAGGACGAACTATGGCTACACCTTC.

The sample holds many counts of this clonotype. The rearrangement links TRBV6-9 to TRBJ1-5; maybe TRBD1 (5 bases). Deletions cut 3 bases from V and 6 bases from J, with 15 bases between. Germline CDR1 and CDR2: MNHGY and SVAAGI. This CDR3 is built from 15 residues. CDR3 sequence (DNA): TGTGCCAGCAGTTACGAAGGGACGAGGGGTCAGCCCCAGCATTTT. Amino acids: CASSYEGTRGQPQHF.

This clonotype was recorded at least ten times. The chain couples TRBV2 to TRBJ1-2; D possibly corresponds to TRBD1 (6 bases). The CDR3 runs to 14 residues. With 7 bases removed from V and 0 bases from J, the gap between germline ends came to 12 bases. CDR1 is SNHLY and CDR2 is FYNNEI in the germline V gene. CDR3 bases: TGTGCCAGCAAAAGGGACACAACTAACTATGGCTACACCTTC. Its protein product is CASKRDTTNYGYTF.

This clonotype was seen repeatedly, ten times or more. The gene calls are TRBV4-2 and TRBJ1-5; D gene unclear. Trimming removed 0 bases from V and 9 bases from J, with 18 bases in between. Germline CDR1 and CDR2: LGHNA and YNFKEQ. The CDR3 runs 16 residues. The DNA of the CDR3 is TGTGCCAGCAGCCAAGAAGAGGGATCCACGACTCGGCCCCAGCATTTT. Residues: CASSQEEGSTTRPQHF.

Notes on this clonotype: At one end, the junction sequence differs from germline, possibly due to a read error. This chain uses TRBV20-1 with TRBJ2-1, with D hard to call. The CDR3 runs 11 residues. CDR1 DFQATT and CDR2 SNEGSKA come from the germline V gene (reference sequence). The CDR3 reads CSARDRRNEQF. CDR3 sequence (DNA): TGCAGTGCTAGAGATCGAAGGAATGAGCAGTTC.

This clonotype was recorded many times. The chain carries TRBV5-5 and TRBJ1-5; TRBD1 agrees at 7 bases. The CDR3 consists of 15 residues. V lost 4 bases to trimming and J lost 4 bases; unmatched junction nucleotides: 8. In germline, CDR1 is SGHKS, CDR2 YYEKEE (reference sequence). CDR3 amino acids: CASSLAGTDNQPQHF. CDR3 in DNA: TGTGCCAGCAGCCTCGCCGGGACAGATAATCAGCCCCAGCATTTT.

This clonotype has at least ten counts. Possible read error: a much larger clone is one base away. The rearrangement joins TRBV3-1 to TRBJ2-2; TRBD1 aligns across 8 bases. The CDR3 consists of 13 residues. Per germline, CDR1 LGHDT and CDR2 YNNKEL (reference sequence). DNA for the CDR3: TGTGCCGGCAGCCAACAGGGGGCCGGGGAGCTGTTTTTT. Translated: CAGSQQGAGELFF.

As to this clonotype: One junction end does not reproduce the germline sequence, and a read error may be involved. This chain uses TRBV27 with TRBJ2-2; 11 bases are a match to TRBD2. This CDR3 spans 19 amino acids. In germline, CDR1 is MNHEY, CDR2 SMNVEV (reference sequence). CDR3 amino acids: CASSLSSSGRIASYGEMFF. The CDR3 DNA reads as TGTGCCAGCAGTTTATCGTCTAGCGGGAGGATCGCTTCTTACGGGGAGATGTTTTTT.

In its sample, this clonotype is medium-sized. V is TRBV27 and J is TRBJ2-7; 8 bases fit TRBD2. The length of the CDR3 is 15 residues. Trimming removed 4 bases from V and 6 bases from J; junction bases left unmatched: 11. Germline V lookup: CDR1 MNHEY, CDR2 SMNVEV (reference sequence). CDR3 DNA: TGTGCCAGCAGTTCCCGGGCGAGCGGGAGTGCCGAGCAGTACTTC. Amino acids: CASSSRASGSAEQYF.

In its sample, this clonotype was seen many times. The chain is built from TRBV2 and TRBJ1-1, with TRBD1 matching 8 bases. V lost 8 bases to trimming and J lost 6 bases; unmatched junction nucleotides: 11. Per germline, CDR1 SNHLY and CDR2 FYNNEI. The CDR3 is 14 amino acids. CDR3 nucleotide sequence: TGTGCCAGCCCAAAAGGAGACAGGGGCGCTGAAGCTTTCTTT. Translating gives CASPKGDRGAEAFF.

The genes are TRBV3-1 and TRBJ1-5; D is unclear. The CDR3 length is 12 residues. The germline gives CDR1 LGHDT, CDR2 YNNKEL (reference sequence). Between the trimmed V and J ends, which lost 4 bases and 2 bases, there was a span of 3 bases. CDR3 in amino acids: CASSLRNQPQHF. The CDR3 DNA follows: TGTGCCAGCAGCCTTCGCAATCAGCCCCAGCATTTT.

This clonotype was seen many times. CDR3 nucleotide sequence: TGTGCCAGCAGCCCCCGCGCCTCATCCTACAATGAGCAGTTCTTC. It specifies CASSPRASSYNEQFF. The rearrangement joins TRBV13 to TRBJ2-1; no clear D. Looked up from germline, CDR1 is PRHDT and CDR2 is FYEKMQ (reference sequence). The CDR3 spans 15 residues. V lost 5 bases to trimming and J lost 1 base, with 12 bases between them. Based on the CDR3 plus reference TRBV13 and TRBJ2-1, the full variable domain is AAGVIQSPRHLIKEKRETATLKCYPIPRHDTVYWYQQGPGQDPQFLISFYEKMQSDKGSIPDRFSAQQFSDYHSELNMSSLELGDSALYFCASSPRASSYNEQFFGPGTRLTVL.

This clonotype was seen just once. This chain joins TRBV24-1 and TRBJ2-7; 10 positions match TRBD2. Losses at the gene ends were 7 bases for V and 4 bases for J; bases not matched to a gene: 6. This CDR3 has 14 residues. Looked up from germline, CDR1 is KGHDR and CDR2 is SFDVKD. DNA of the CDR3: TGTGCCACCAGCATAAGTAGCGGGAGGTACGAGCAGTACTTC. Encoded protein: CATSISSGRYEQYF.

With respect to this clonotype: One end of the junction fails to match germline, which may point to a read error. The CDR3 bases are TGTGCCATCAATTGGTATTACAATGACCAGTTCTTC. Amino acids: CAINWYYNDQFF. The V and J genes are TRBV6-1 and TRBJ2-1; no reliable D call. The V gene's germline CDR1 is MNHNS and CDR2 SASEGT. This CDR3 has 12 residues.

On this clonotype: A junction end diverges from the germline sequence, so it may reflect a read error. The chain recombines TRBV9 with TRBJ2-1; 9 nucleotides align to TRBD2. The germline CDR1 and CDR2 sequences are SGDLS and YYNGEE. The length of the CDR3 is 16 residues. The chain's CDR3 is CVSSVGLAGTYNEQFF. The CDR3 DNA reads TGTGTCAGCAGTGTAGGTCTAGCGGGAACCTACAATGAGCAGTTCTTC.

As regards this clonotype: Sequence at one end of the junction differs from germline and may be a read error. The chain couples TRBV28 to TRBJ2-3; the match to TRBD1 covers 9 bases. Germline CDR1 reads MDHEN; CDR2 reads SYDVKM. This CDR3 contains 13 residues. This chain's CDR3 is CASRTGQGDTQNF. The CDR3 DNA is TGTGCCAGCCGAACGGGACAGGGCGATACTCAGAATTTT.

The sample holds many counts of this clonotype. J is TRBJ2-7 and V is TRBV29-1, with a tentative D call TRBD2 (6 bases). The CDR3 is made up of 11 amino acids. Germline CDR1 and CDR2: SQVTM and ANQGSEA. The V end was cut by 4 bases, the J end by 4 bases, with 8 bases between. The chain's CDR3 is CSVVRDYEQYF. The CDR3 coding sequence is TGCAGCGTTGTGCGGGATTACGAGCAGTACTTC.

This clonotype was recorded many times. The CDR3 here is CSARAPLGALNTGELFF. DNA of the CDR3: TGCAGTGCTAGAGCCCCCTTGGGAGCCTTGAACACCGGGGAGCTGTTTTTT. This chain connects TRBV20-1 to TRBJ2-2, with D tentatively TRBD2 (5 bases). The V gene's germline CDR1 is DFQATT and CDR2 SNEGSKA (reference sequence). The V and J ends lost 1 base and 1 base respectively, with 16 bases between them. The CDR3 extends over 17 amino acids.

This clonotype was observed a single time. The rearrangement uses TRBV5-1 and TRBJ2-2, with no clear D. This CDR3 has 15 residues. V shed 1 base and J shed 4 bases, with 11 bases lying between them. Germline assignment: CDR1 SGHRS and CDR2 YFSETQ. The CDR3 here is CASSLRGAGTGELFF. Written as DNA, the CDR3 is TGCGCCAGCAGCTTGCGCGGCGCAGGCACCGGGGAGCTGTTTTTT.

This clonotype is labeled medium-sized. The V and J genes are TRBV25-1 and TRBJ2-1, with 9 positions matching TRBD1. The ends lost 5 bases at V and 7 bases at J; junction bases unmatched: 3. Germline V CDR1 and CDR2: MGHDK, SYGVNS. The CDR3 is 13 amino acids. CDR3 bases: TGTGCCAGCAGTTTACAGGGGGCAAATGAGCAGTTCTTC. Protein sequence: CASSLQGANEQFF.

This clonotype has ten or more counts. The V and J genes are TRBV2 and TRBJ1-4; D uncertain. Trimming took off 3 bases at V and 3 bases at J, with 14 bases between the two ends. Germline CDR1 is SNHLY and CDR2 is FYNNEI. The CDR3 runs to 16 residues. The CDR3, as DNA: TGTGCCAGCAGTGAGGGAATAGGGTTTTCTAATGAAAAACTGTTTTTT. Its protein is CASSEGIGFSNEKLFF.

On this clonotype: This is likely a read error, given that the CDR3 carries no conserved phenylalanine or tryptophan at its end. The chain uses TRBV28 and TRBJ2-5; tentatively, D is TRBD2 (6 bases). The CDR3 is 12 residues long. Germline loops: CDR1 MDHEN, CDR2 SYDVKM. In DNA form, the CDR3 reads TGTGCCAACAGTTCCGCGGGATGGACCCAGTACTTG. This sequence encodes CANSSAGWTQYL.

This clonotype was found a few times. This could be a read error, since a much larger clone is one nucleotide away. The chain has TRBV27 and TRBJ1-2, with D possibly matching TRBD1 (6 bases). With 6 bases removed from V and 3 bases from J, the gap between germline ends came to 23 bases. In germline, CDR1 is MNHEY, CDR2 SMNVEV (reference sequence). The length of the CDR3 is 17 residues. In DNA, the CDR3 is TGTGCCAGCAGGAGGGGGGAACGCACAGTGGGGTACTATGGCTACACCTTC. Its translation is CASRRGERTVGYYGYTF.

This chain links TRBV12-3 or TRBV12-4 with TRBJ1-1; D ambiguous. Trimming left V 8 bases short and J 1 base short, with 11 bases between. The CDR3 has 13 residues. The CDR3 region is CASLGRRNTEAFF. The CDR3 DNA reads as TGTGCCAGCTTGGGTCGAAGGAACACTGAAGCTTTCTTT.

In regard to this clonotype: A far bigger clonotype differs at one base, so this is likely a read error. The chain uses TRBV6-9 and TRBJ2-3, with no clear D. The germline V gene has CDR1 MNHGY and CDR2 SVAAGI. The CDR3 totals 14 residues. CDR3 nucleotide sequence: TGTTCCAGCAAGGTTGCGGTCGCCACAGATACGCAGTATTTT. Translation: CSSKVAVATDTQYF.

This clonotype turned up a few times. With a much larger clone just one base away, this may be a read error. The rearrangement uses TRBV18 and TRBJ2-7; TRBD2 agrees at 7 bases. Germline V CDR1 and CDR2: KGHSH, LQKENI. CDR3 length: 15 residues. The CDR3 DNA is TGTGCCAGCTCATCGCGCGGGAGTAGTATGTACGAGCAGTCCTTC. It translates to CASSSRGSSMYEQSF.

The genes are TRBV5-6 and TRBJ1-2, with 9 bases fitting TRBD1. This CDR3 spans 14 amino acids. Germline trimming cut 6 bases from V and 4 bases from J; bases unmatched to any gene: 7. Germline CDR1 and CDR2: SGHDT and YYEEEE. The CDR3 sequence is CASTQRTGAYGYTF. CDR3 bases: TGTGCCAGCACCCAAAGGACAGGGGCCTATGGCTACACCTTC.

Judged by abundance, this clonotype is medium-sized (0.01 to 0.1%). The chain combines TRBV9 with TRBJ2-7, with D possibly being TRBD1 (6 bases). The CDR3 sequence is 13 residues long. Trimming took off 4 bases at V and 3 bases at J, with 11 bases between the two ends. The germline CDR1 and CDR2 sequences are SGDLS and YYNGEE. CDR3 in amino acids: CASSPGTHYEQYF. The CDR3 DNA is TGTGCCAGCAGCCCCGGGACACACTACGAGCAGTACTTC.